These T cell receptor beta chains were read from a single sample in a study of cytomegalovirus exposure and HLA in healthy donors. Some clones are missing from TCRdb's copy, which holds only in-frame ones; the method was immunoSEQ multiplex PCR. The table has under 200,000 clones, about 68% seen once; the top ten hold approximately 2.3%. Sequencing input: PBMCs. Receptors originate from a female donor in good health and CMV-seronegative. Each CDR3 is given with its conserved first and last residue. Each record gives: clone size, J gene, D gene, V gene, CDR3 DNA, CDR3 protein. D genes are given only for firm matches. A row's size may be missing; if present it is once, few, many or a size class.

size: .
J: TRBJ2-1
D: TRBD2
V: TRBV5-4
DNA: TGTGCCAGCAGCTTGGGAGCGGGAGGCTCCTACAATGAGCAGTTCTTC
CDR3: CASSLGAGGSYNEQFF

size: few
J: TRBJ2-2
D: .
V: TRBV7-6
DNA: TGTGCCAGCAGCTTAGCGGGCGGGGCGAACACCGGGGAGCTGTTTTTT
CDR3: CASSLAGGANTGELFF

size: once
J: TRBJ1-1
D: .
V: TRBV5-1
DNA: TGCGCCAGCAGCTTGCAGCCGGGACACGATAGCACTGAAGCTTTCTTT
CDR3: CASSLQPGHDSTEAFF

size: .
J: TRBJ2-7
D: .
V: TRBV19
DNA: TGTGCCAGTAGTATAGTGCCAGGCTACGAGCAGTACTTC
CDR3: CASSIVPGYEQYF

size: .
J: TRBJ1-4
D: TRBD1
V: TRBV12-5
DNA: TGTGCTAGTGGTTTGGTAACAGGGGGTGGGGAAAAACTGTTTTTT
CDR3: CASGLVTGGGEKLFF

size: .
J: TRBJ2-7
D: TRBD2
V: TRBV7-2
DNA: TGTGCCAGCAGCCCGGGACTAGCGGGAGGGGATTCCTACGAGCAGTACTTC
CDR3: CASSPGLAGGDSYEQYF

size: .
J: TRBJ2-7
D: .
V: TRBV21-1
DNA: TGTGCCAGCAGCAAGACAGGTTTGCGGCAGTACTTC
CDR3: CASSKTGLRQYF

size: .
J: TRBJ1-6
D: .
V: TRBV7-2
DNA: TGTGCCAGCAGCTCCAGACACGTAGCCTATAATTCACCCCTCCACTTT
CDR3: CASSSRHVAYNSPLHF

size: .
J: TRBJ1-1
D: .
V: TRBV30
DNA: TGTGCCTGGGGGCTGGGGGGAACTGAAGCTTTCTTT
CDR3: CAWGLGGTEAFF

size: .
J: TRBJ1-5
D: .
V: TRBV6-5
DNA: TGTGCCAGCAGTGCCCGAGTCGGGGCCCAGCATTTT
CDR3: CASSARVGAQHF

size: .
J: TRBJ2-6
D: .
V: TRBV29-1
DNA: TGCAGCGTCTCCCTCTCTGGGGCCAACGTCCTGACTTTC
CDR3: CSVSLSGANVLTF

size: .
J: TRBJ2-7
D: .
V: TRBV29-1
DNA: TGCAGCGTTGAAGGCGTGCCCCAGGGGAACGAGCAGTACTTC
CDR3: CSVEGVPQGNEQYF

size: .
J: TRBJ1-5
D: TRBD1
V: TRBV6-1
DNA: TGTGCCAGCAGTGCCCAGGACAGGGGTGTACAGCCCCAGCATTTT
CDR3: CASSAQDRGVQPQHF

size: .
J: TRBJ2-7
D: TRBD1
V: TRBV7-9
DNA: TGTGCCAGCAGCTCCGGGGACAGTTACGAGCAGTACTTC
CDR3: CASSSGDSYEQYF

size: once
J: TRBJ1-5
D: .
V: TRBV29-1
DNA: TGCAGCGTCGCAACAGCTAATCAGCCCCAGCATTTT
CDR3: CSVATANQPQHF

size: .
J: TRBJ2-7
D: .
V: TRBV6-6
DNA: TGTGCCAGCAGTAGGGGTACAGGGCTGGAGCAGTACTTC
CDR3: CASSRGTGLEQYF

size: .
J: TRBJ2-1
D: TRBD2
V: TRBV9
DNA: TGTGCCAGCAGCCCCACTAGCGGGAGTTCAGGTGAGCAGTTCTTC
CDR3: CASSPTSGSSGEQFF

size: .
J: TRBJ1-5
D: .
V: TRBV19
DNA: TGTGCCAGTAGTATAGTGGAGGATCAGCCCCAGCATTTT
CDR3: CASSIVEDQPQHF

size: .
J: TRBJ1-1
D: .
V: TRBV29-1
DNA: TGCAGCGTTGCGGCAGGGGTAGAGGGCACTGAAGCTTTCTTT
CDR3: CSVAAGVEGTEAFF

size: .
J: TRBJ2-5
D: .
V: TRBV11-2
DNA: TGTGCCAGCAGCTTAACGACTTACCAAGAGACCCAGTACTTC
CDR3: CASSLTTYQETQYF

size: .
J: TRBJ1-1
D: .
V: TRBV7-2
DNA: TGTGCCAGCAGCTACAGGGATCGCACTGAAGCTTTCTTT
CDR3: CASSYRDRTEAFF

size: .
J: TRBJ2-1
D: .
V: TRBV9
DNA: TGTGCCAGCAGCGTAGCGGCCGACAGATACTACAATGAGCAGTTCTTC
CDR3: CASSVAADRYYNEQFF

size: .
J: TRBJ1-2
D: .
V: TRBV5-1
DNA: TGCGCCAGCAGCTTGGCGGGCAGGGTGGATGGCTACACCTTC
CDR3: CASSLAGRVDGYTF

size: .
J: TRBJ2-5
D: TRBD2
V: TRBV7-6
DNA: TGTGCCAGCAGCTTAGTAGAAACCGGGACTAGCTCGTACCAAGAGACCCAGTACTTC
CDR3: CASSLVETGTSSYQETQYF

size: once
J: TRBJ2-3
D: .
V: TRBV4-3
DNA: TGCGCCAGCAGCCAAGGCCGCGTCTCAGATACGCAGTATTTT
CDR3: CASSQGRVSDTQYF

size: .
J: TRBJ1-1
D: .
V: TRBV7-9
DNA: TGTGCCAGCAGCTTGCCCCGGGGCACTGAAGCTTTCTTT
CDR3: CASSLPRGTEAFF

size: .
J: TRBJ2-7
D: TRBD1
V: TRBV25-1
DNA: TGTGCCAGCAGTGAGTGGACGACAGGGGGAGGCAGGGACGAGCAGTACTTC
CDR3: CASSEWTTGGGRDEQYF

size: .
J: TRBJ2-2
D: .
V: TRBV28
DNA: TGTGCCAGCATACCAGGCGGGGACACCGGGGAGCTGTTTTTT
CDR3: CASIPGGDTGELFF

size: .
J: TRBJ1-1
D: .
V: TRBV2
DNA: TGTGCCAGCAGTGGCGGTGGAGGAGACACTGAAGCTTTCTTT
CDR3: CASSGGGGDTEAFF

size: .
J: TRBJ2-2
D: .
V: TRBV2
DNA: TGTGCCAGCAAGAGGGACACCGGGGAGCTGTTTTTT
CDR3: CASKRDTGELFF

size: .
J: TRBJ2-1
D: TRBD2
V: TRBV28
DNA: TGTGCCAGCAAAAGCGGGAGCTCCTACAATGAGCAGTTCTTC
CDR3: CASKSGSSYNEQFF

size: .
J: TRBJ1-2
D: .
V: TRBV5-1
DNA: TGCGCCAGCAGCTTGGAAGCGGGGGTTGAATATGGCTACACCTTC
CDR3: CASSLEAGVEYGYTF

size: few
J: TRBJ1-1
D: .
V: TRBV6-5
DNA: TGTGCCAGCAAACAGGGCGAGACTGAAGCTTTCTTT
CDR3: CASKQGETEAFF

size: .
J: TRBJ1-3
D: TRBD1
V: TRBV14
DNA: TGTGCCAGCAGCCAGCAGACAGGGCGAGGCGGCACCATATATTTT
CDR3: CASSQQTGRGGTIYF

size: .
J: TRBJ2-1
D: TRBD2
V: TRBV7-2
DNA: TGTGCCAGCAGCTACCTCCCGGGACTAGCGGCTGACAATGAGCAGTTCTTC
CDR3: CASSYLPGLAADNEQFF

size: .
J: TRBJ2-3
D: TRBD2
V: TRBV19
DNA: TGTGCCAGTAGTCTCGGGGGGACGGGCACGCGGGATACGCAGTATTTT
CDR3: CASSLGGTGTRDTQYF

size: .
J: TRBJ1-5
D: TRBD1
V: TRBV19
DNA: TGTGCCAGTAGTGCCCGGACAGGGGGCTTGCAGCCCCAGCATTTT
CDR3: CASSARTGGLQPQHF

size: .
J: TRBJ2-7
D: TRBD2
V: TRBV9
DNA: TGTGCCAGCAGCGTACCCCTAGTAGTGTTACGGGAGGGCCGAGACGAGCAGTACTTC
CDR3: CASSVPLVVLREGRDEQYF

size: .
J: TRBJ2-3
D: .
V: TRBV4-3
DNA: TGCGCCGTCGGAGGATCCCTAACAGATACGCAGTATTTT
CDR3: CAVGGSLTDTQYF

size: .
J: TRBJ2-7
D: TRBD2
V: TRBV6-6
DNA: TGTGCCAGCAGGACTAGCGGCAGCTCCTACGAGCAGTACTTC
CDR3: CASRTSGSSYEQYF

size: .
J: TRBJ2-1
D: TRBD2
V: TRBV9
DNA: TGTGCCAGCAGCGCTCTTGGGACTAGCTTTGAGCAGTTCTTC
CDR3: CASSALGTSFEQFF

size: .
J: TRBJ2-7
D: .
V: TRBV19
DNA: TGTGCCAGTACCGCGACAGGTGACTACGAGCAGTACTTC
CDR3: CASTATGDYEQYF

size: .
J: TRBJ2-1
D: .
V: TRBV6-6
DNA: TGTGCCTCCCGCGCGTCGGTCCAAAGCTACAATGAGCAGTTCTTC
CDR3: CASRASVQSYNEQFF

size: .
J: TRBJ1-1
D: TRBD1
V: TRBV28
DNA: TGTGCCAGCACCACTCTTTCGGTCAGGGGGCGAGCTTTCTTT
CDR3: CASTTLSVRGRAFF

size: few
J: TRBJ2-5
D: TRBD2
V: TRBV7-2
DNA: TGTGCCAGCAGCCCTGGACTAGCGGGGGGCAGGGAGACCCAGTACTTC
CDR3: CASSPGLAGGRETQYF

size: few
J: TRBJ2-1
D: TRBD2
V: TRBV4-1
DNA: TGCGCCAGCGGACGGACTAGCGGGAGAGGTTGGAATGAGCAGTTCTTC
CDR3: CASGRTSGRGWNEQFF

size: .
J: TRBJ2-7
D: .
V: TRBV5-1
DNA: TGCGCCAGCAGGGGGGTGCTGGGACTCGGGACCTACGAGCAGTACTTC
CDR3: CASRGVLGLGTYEQYF

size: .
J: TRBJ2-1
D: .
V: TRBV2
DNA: TGTGCCAGCAGTTATAGTAGTTTCTACAATGAGCAGTTCTTC
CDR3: CASSYSSFYNEQFF

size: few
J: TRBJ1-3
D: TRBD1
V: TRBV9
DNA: TGTGCCAGCAGCGTGGCAGGCCGGGACAGGCCTGGAAACACCATATATTTT
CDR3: CASSVAGRDRPGNTIYF